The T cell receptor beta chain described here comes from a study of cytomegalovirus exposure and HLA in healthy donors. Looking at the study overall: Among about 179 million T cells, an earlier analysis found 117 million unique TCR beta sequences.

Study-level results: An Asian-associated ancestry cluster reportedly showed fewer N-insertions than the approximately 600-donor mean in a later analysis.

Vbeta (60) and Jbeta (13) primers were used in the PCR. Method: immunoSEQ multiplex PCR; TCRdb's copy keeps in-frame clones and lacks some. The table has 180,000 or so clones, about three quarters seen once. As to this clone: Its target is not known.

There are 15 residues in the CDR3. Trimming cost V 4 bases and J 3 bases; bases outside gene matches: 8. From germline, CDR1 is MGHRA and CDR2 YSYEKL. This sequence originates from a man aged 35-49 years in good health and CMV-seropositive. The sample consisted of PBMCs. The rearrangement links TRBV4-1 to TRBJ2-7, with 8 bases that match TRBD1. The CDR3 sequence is CASSPTQGANYEQYF. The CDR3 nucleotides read TGCGCCAGCAGCCCTACCCAGGGGGCTAACTACGAGCAGTACTTC.